This T cell receptor beta chain came from a study of cytomegalovirus exposure and HLA in healthy donors. For the study at large: The same platform as the approximately 670 first-cohort repertoires was used for the 90 to 150 validation repertoires, a later analysis reported. Overall study findings and caveats: Reportedly, cytomegalovirus status was diagnosed with high sensitivity and specificity.

This clone was seen a single time. What it binds is unknown. The roughly 120-subject validation cohort, separate from the 666-subject first cohort, included the donors. The CDR3 contains 17 residues. Using immunoSEQ multiplex PCR, the repertoire was profiled, and TCRdb retains in-frame clones only, with some absent. The table lists about 240,000 clones, around 85% of them singletons. The chain is built from TRBV1 and TRBJ2-1; TRBD2 is taken as the D call from the table, unchecked against the DNA. TRBV1 is shown as a pseudogene. The clonotype comes from a woman under 40 in good health and CMV-seropositive. Sequencing was performed on PBMCs. CDR3 in DNA: TGCACCAGCAGCCGCCCCCTTCCCGGGACTAGCGCAAGTGAGCAGTTCTTC. The encoded protein is CTSSRPLPGTSASEQFF.